This TCR beta chain was sequenced for a study of T cell responses to AZD1222 COVID-19 vaccine. Study-level points and caveats: Donor demographics were predominantly white British with a female majority; clonal diversity may be underestimated. The study reported that nearly half of spike-specific TCRs target unmutated variant regions. Vaccine-related CD4 TCRs covered spike, predominating at 160-218 and 743-854.

The data were produced by immunoSEQ multiplex PCR, yet TCRdb's version contains in-frame clones alone and is incomplete. The table includes roughly 84,000 clones, roughly 85% detected once. The CDR3 is made up of 13 amino acids. CDR1 and CDR2 from the germline V gene are LNHDA and SQIVND (reference sequence). The V gene lost 3 bases and the J gene lost 7 bases, with 10 bases spanning the gap. Remarks on this clone: What it binds is unknown.

Source: peripheral blood, taken on day 0 of AZD1222 vaccination. The clonotype comes from an adult in good health. The chain has TRBV19 and TRBJ1-5; D call uncertain. This CDR3 reads CASSIRIRQPQHF. In DNA form, the CDR3 reads TGTGCCAGTAGTATCCGCATCAGGCAGCCCCAGCATTTT.